The 17 T cell receptor beta chains reported below all come from one sample, sequenced in a study of T cells in narcolepsy. The table came from immunoSEQ multiplex PCR; TCRdb's copy has only in-frame clones and leaves some out. The table records 15,000 to 16,000 clones, 85% of them present only once. What was sequenced was memory (CD45RA-) CD4+ T cells from blood. These receptors were collected from a human donor in good health.

The gene calls are TRBV5-8 and TRBJ2-3, with a weak D call TRBD2 (5 bases). V shed 1 base and J shed 3 bases, with 9 bases lying between them. CDR1 is SGHTS, CDR2 YDEGEE, per germline. The CDR3 consists of 14 residues. CDR3 sequence: CASSLFGVTDTQYF. In nucleotides, the CDR3 is TGTGCCAGCAGCTTGTTCGGGGTAACAGATACGCAGTATTTT.

V usage is TRBV6-1 and J usage is TRBJ1-3; D gene uncertain. The CDR3 covers 14 residues. Germline assignment: CDR1 MNHNS and CDR2 SASEGT. V lost 6 bases and J lost 2, with 11 bases in between. DNA for the CDR3: TGTGCCAGCAGCCTAGACCATCCTGGAAACACCATATATTTT. Protein product: CASSLDHPGNTIYF.

The V call is TRBV6-1, the J call TRBJ2-1; D remains ambiguous. This CDR3 spans 15 amino acids. V was pared by 6 bases and J by 0 bases, with 12 bases between. CDR1 and CDR2 (germline): MNHNS, SASEGT. The CDR3 DNA is TGTGCCAGCAGACACGAGATAAGCTCCTACAATGAGCAGTTCTTC. This codes for CASRHEISSYNEQFF.

V is TRBV7-9 and J is TRBJ2-1; TRBD2 might be the D (5 bases). The CDR3 is made up of 13 amino acids. The germline V gene encodes CDR1 SEHNR and CDR2 FQNEAQ (reference sequence). V dropped 1 base and J dropped 6 bases, with 7 bases sitting between them. This CDR3 is CASSLDGGNEQFF. The CDR3 DNA is TGTGCCAGCAGCTTAGATGGAGGCAATGAGCAGTTCTTC.

V and J are TRBV30 and TRBJ2-2, with D perhaps TRBD2 (5 bases). The CDR3 length is 15 residues. Germline V lookup: CDR1 GTSNPN, CDR2 SVGIG (reference sequence). Trimming removed 5 bases at V and 1 base at J, with 14 bases between. The CDR3 sequence: CAWGVVGRNTGELFF. In DNA, the CDR3 is TGTGCCTGGGGGGTCGTGGGGAGGAACACCGGGGAGCTGTTTTTT.

The gene calls are TRBV7-8 and TRBJ2-5; D might be TRBD1 (9 bases). The CDR3 covers 18 residues. Germline loops: CDR1 SGHVS, CDR2 FQNEAQ. The ends were cut back, 6 bases at V and 3 bases at J, with 26 bases in the middle. The CDR3 loop is CASRPGTGWQREKETQYF. The CDR3 coding sequence is TGTGCCAGCAGGCCAGGGACAGGGTGGCAGCGGGAGAAAGAGACCCAGTACTTC.

This clone was seen only a few times. This chain joins TRBV7-9 and TRBJ2-3; perhaps D is TRBD1 or TRBD2 (5 bases each). CDR3 size: 12 residues. V lost 5 bases and J lost 7, with 10 bases in between. Germline-derived CDR1 and CDR2 are SEHNR and FQNEAQ (reference sequence). The CDR3 DNA reads TGTGCCAGCAGCCTGGGACCGCATACGCAGTATTTT. Encoded protein: CASSLGPHTQYF.

This chain links TRBV6-4 with TRBJ1-1, with D perhaps TRBD1 (6 bases). V was trimmed by 8 bases and J by 7 bases, leaving 17 bases between them. The CDR3 covers 13 residues. Looked up from germline, CDR1 is MRHNA and CDR2 is SNTAGT. For the CDR3, the DNA is TGTGCCAGCCCCTCCGGGACAATACTTGAAGCTTTCTTT. Its translation is CASPSGTILEAFF.

The V call is TRBV7-7, the J call TRBJ2-5; D gene ambiguous. The V gene's germline CDR1 is SSHAT and CDR2 FNYEAQ (reference sequence). V lost 5 bases, J lost 5 bases, and 18 bases lay in between. The length of the CDR3 is 15 residues. The CDR3 here is CASSLTVAASETQYF. In nucleotides, the CDR3 is TGTGCCAGCAGCCTCACGGTTGCTGCCTCGGAGACCCAGTACTTC.

This chain joins TRBV15 and TRBJ2-5; 12 bases map to TRBD2. The CDR3 extends over 20 amino acids. V gave up 2 bases and J gave up 2 bases; unmatched junction bases: 15. The germline gives CDR1 LNHNV, CDR2 YYDKDF (reference sequence). The DNA for the CDR3 is TGTGCCACCAGCAGAACCCCTATCAGGGGACTAGCGGGCCTACAAGAGACCCAGTACTTC. Amino acids: CATSRTPIRGLAGLQETQYF. Filled out from reference TRBV15 and TRBJ2-5, the complete variable domain reads DAMVIQNPRYQVTQFGKPVTLSCSQTLNHNVMYWYQQKSSQAPKLLFHYYDKDFNNEADTPDNFQSRRPNTSFCFLDIRSPGLGDTAMYLCATSRTPIRGLAGLQETQYFGPGTRLLVL.

The rearrangement joins TRBV30 to TRBJ1-3; D ambiguous. The CDR3 covers 16 residues. V lost 0 bases and J 2 bases, leaving 14 bases between the germline ends. Germline loops: CDR1 GTSNPN, CDR2 SVGIG (reference sequence). The CDR3 here is CAWSVPKGHPGNTIYF. The CDR3 DNA is TGTGCCTGGAGTGTCCCAAAGGGCCACCCTGGAAACACCATATATTTT.

This chain links TRBV19 with TRBJ2-5, with 8 bases aligning to TRBD1. V shed 3 bases, J shed 2 bases, and the junction held 2 bases outside the gene matches. The CDR3 consists of 14 residues. The V gene's germline CDR1 is LNHDA and CDR2 SQIVND (reference sequence). In nucleotides, the CDR3 is TGTGCCAGTAGTATCGGGGACAGGCAAGAGACCCAGTACTTC. This codes for CASSIGDRQETQYF.

This clone appeared once. The rearrangement uses TRBV5-4 and TRBJ1-2, with D maybe TRBD1 (5 bases). V gave up 4 bases and J gave up 2 bases, with 6 bases separating them. This CDR3 has 12 residues. Germline V gene sequence: CDR1 SGHNT, CDR2 YYREEE (reference sequence). This chain's CDR3 is CASSRDNYGYTF. CDR3 DNA: TGTGCCAGCAGCCGGGACAACTATGGCTACACCTTC. Looking up the rest from reference TRBV5-4 and TRBJ1-2 gives the full variable domain: ETGVTQSPTHLIKTRGQQVTLRCSSQSGHNTVSWYQQALGQGPQFIFQYYREEENGRGNFPPRFSGLQFPNYSSELNVNALELDDSALYLCASSRDNYGYTFGSGTRLTVV.

V gene TRBV30 combines with J gene TRBJ1-1; D is undetermined. Germline CDR1 GTSNPN, CDR2 SVGIG (reference sequence). With 4 bases removed from V and 6 bases from J, the gap between germline ends came to 15 bases. The CDR3 consists of 13 residues. This CDR3 is CAWKGSRGSEAFF. CDR3 sequence (DNA): TGTGCCTGGAAGGGCAGCCGAGGGTCTGAAGCTTTCTTT.

The V call is TRBV11-3, the J call TRBJ2-7, with D possibly being TRBD1 (5 bases). Germline loops: CDR1 SGHNT, CDR2 YENEEA. CDR3 length equals 14 residues. The ends were cut back, 2 bases at V and 1 base at J, with 9 bases in the middle. The CDR3 region has the DNA TGTGCCAGCAGCTTACAACCAGGGTCCTACGAGCAGTACTTC. The encoded protein is CASSLQPGSYEQYF.

This chain uses TRBV12-5 with TRBJ2-3; 13 nucleotides line up with TRBD2. There are 17 residues in the CDR3. The V segment lost 5 bases and the J segment 6 bases; nucleotides outside the gene matches: 11. Germline CDR1 is LGHNT and CDR2 is FRNRAP. The CDR3 DNA follows: TGTGCTAGTGGTCCGGGACTAGCGGGGCCACCGGGGGATACGCAGTATTTT. This codes for CASGPGLAGPPGDTQYF.

The chain has TRBV30 and TRBJ1-2; D uncertain. Germline-derived CDR1 and CDR2 are GTSNPN and SVGIG (reference sequence). The ends were cut back, 4 bases at V and 4 bases at J, with 13 bases in the middle. The length of the CDR3 is 13 residues. The CDR3 spells CAWNSWGSYGYTF. The CDR3, as DNA: TGTGCCTGGAATTCTTGGGGTAGCTATGGCTACACCTTC.